This T cell receptor beta chain was sequenced during a study of blood T cell repertoires in COVID-19. Study context: The origin of the acute and convalescent COVID-19 samples was the United States, Italy and Spain. The analysed material was cDNA or gDNA that came from T cells, B-cell-depleted T cells, or PBMCs.

Libraries were prepared by immunoSEQ multiplex PCR; TCRdb keeps only in-frame clonotypes and omits some of them. This table holds approximately 150,000 clones, approximately 79% found once. CDR1 and CDR2 (germline): ENHRY, SYGVKD. The CDR3 length is 16 residues. Trimming cost V 1 base and J 1 base, with 13 bases left between them. Sequenced: PBMCs or T cells enriched from blood (not recorded which). This TCR was recovered from a middle-aged man with acute COVID-19. This sequence joins TRBV10-3 and TRBJ1-1; D unresolved. CDR3 sequence (DNA): TGTGCCATCAGTGAGTTCGACCGCCCGGGGAACACTGAAGCTTTCTTT. Its translation is CAISEFDRPGNTEAFF.